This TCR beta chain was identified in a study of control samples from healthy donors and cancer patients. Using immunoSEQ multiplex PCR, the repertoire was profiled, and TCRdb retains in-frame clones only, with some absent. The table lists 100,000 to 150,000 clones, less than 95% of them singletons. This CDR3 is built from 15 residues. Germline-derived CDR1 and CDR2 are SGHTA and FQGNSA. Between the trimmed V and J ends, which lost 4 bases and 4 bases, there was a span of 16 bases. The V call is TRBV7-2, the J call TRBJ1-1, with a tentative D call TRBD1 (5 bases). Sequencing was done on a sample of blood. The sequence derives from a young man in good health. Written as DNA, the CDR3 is TGTGCCAGCAGCTGGGGAGGGGCAGAGCTCACTGAAGCTTTCTTT. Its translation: CASSWGGAELTEAFF.